The 22 T cell receptor beta chains in this list originate from one sample, sequenced in a study of PD-L1 blockade in urothelial cancer. The method was immunoSEQ multiplex PCR; TCRdb's version includes in-frame clones alone and lacks a portion of them. Of some 20,000 clones in the sample, almost 90% are singletons; the top ten hold roughly 3.5%. The sample consisted of PBMCs, taken around atezolizumab (anti-PD-L1) treatment. These receptor sequences come from a man aged 45-65 years with urothelial cancer.

The V call is TRBV4-3, the J call TRBJ2-3; D unresolved. The CDR3 length is 15 residues. Per the germline V gene, CDR1 is LGHNA and CDR2 is YSLEER. Trimming pared 0 bases from V and 0 bases from J, leaving 7 bases between. CDR3 sequence: CASSQERDSTDTQYF. In DNA, the CDR3 is TGCGCCAGCAGCCAAGAGCGCGATAGCACAGATACGCAGTATTTT.

The gene calls are TRBV28 and TRBJ1-2; 12 bases are shared with TRBD1. Germline V CDR1 and CDR2: MDHEN, SYDVKM. The CDR3 spans 15 residues. V gave up 7 bases and J gave up 8 bases; unmatched junction bases: 11. The DNA for the CDR3 is TGTGCCAGCAACATCCCGGGACAGGGGGCCCGAGGCTACACCTTC. As protein: CASNIPGQGARGYTF.

Only one count was recorded for this clone. This chain joins TRBV5-4 and TRBJ1-1, with TRBD1 as a possible D gene (6 bases). V lost 4 bases and J lost 3, with 13 bases in between. There are 14 residues in the CDR3. CDR1 is SGHNT and CDR2 is YYREEE in the germline V gene (reference sequence). The CDR3 region is CASSPPRGYTEAFF. DNA for the CDR3: TGTGCCAGCAGCCCCCCCAGGGGTTACACTGAAGCTTTCTTT.

This sequence joins TRBV5-6 and TRBJ2-7; D perhaps matches TRBD1 (6 bases). The germline CDR1 and CDR2 sequences are SGHDT and YYEEEE. V lost 4 bases and J 0 bases, leaving 14 bases between the germline ends. The CDR3 covers 15 residues. DNA of the CDR3: TGTGCCAGCAGCACTCAGGGGTTTGGCTCCTACGAGCAGTACTTC. Amino acids: CASSTQGFGSYEQYF. The full variable domain, in which reference TRBV5-6 and TRBJ2-7 provide the parts outside the CDR3, is DAGVTQSPTHLIKTRGQQVTLRCSPKSGHDTVSWYQQALGQGPQFIFQYYEEEERQRGNFPDRFSGHQFPNYSSELNVNALLLGDSALYLCASSTQGFGSYEQYFGPGTRLTVT.

The J gene is TRBJ2-5, the V gene TRBV19; 9 bases match TRBD1. Germline V gene lookup returns CDR1 LNHDA and CDR2 SQIVND (reference sequence). This CDR3 region has 14 residues. The junction had 6 bases not matched to a gene; V was cut back by 6 bases and J by 4 bases. In DNA, the CDR3 is TGTGCCAGTAGCATAAACAGGGGGCGAGAGACCCAGTACTTC. Translated, it gives CASSINRGRETQYF.

J is TRBJ2-7 and V is TRBV27; D ambiguous. CDR1 and CDR2 (germline): MNHEY, SMNVEV (reference sequence). Trimming removed 4 bases at V and 7 bases at J, with 11 bases between. The CDR3 loop spans 12 amino acids. The CDR3: CASSSSLGEQYF. The CDR3, as DNA: TGTGCCAGCAGTTCCTCCCTAGGAGAGCAGTACTTC.

This chain uses TRBV5-1 with TRBJ2-6, with 9 bases aligning to TRBD1. V shed 0 bases and J 2 bases; nucleotides not matched to a gene: 12. CDR1 SGHRS and CDR2 YFSETQ come from the germline V gene. CDR3 length: 20 amino acids. CDR3: CASSLEGQGGSWAGANVLTF. Here the CDR3 DNA reads TGCGCCAGCAGCTTGGAGGGACAGGGTGGATCGTGGGCTGGGGCCAACGTCCTGACTTTC.

This chain joins TRBV18 and TRBJ2-7; D perhaps matches TRBD2 (6 bases). The CDR3 loop spans 14 amino acids. Trimming left V 5 bases short and J 6 bases short, with 17 bases between. Germline CDR1 is KGHSH and CDR2 is LQKENI. Written as DNA, the CDR3 is TGTGCCAGCTCAGGATCGGAGGGAACGGGCGAGCAGTACTTC. It encodes CASSGSEGTGEQYF.

This clone has just a few counts. The V and J genes are TRBV27 and TRBJ1-5; tentative D call: TRBD1 (6 bases). The CDR3 loop spans 16 amino acids. CDR1 is MNHEY, CDR2 SMNVEV, per germline (reference sequence). The V gene lost 0 bases and the J gene lost 0 bases, with 9 bases spanning the gap. The CDR3 bases are TGTGCCAGCAGTTTATCGTGGACAGCTAGCAATCAGCCCCAGCATTTT. This gives the protein CASSLSWTASNQPQHF.

The chain is built from TRBV10-1 and TRBJ2-1, with 8 bases aligning to TRBD2. The CDR3 covers 14 residues. V lost 2 bases and J lost 7; bases outside the gene matches: 4. In germline, CDR1 is WNHNN, CDR2 SYGVQD (reference sequence). This chain's CDR3 is CASSEGGGGNEQFF. In DNA, the CDR3 is TGCGCCAGCAGTGAGGGCGGCGGGGGGAATGAGCAGTTCTTC.

The chain has TRBV30 and TRBJ2-5; D possibly corresponds to TRBD2 (6 bases). The CDR3 extends over 14 amino acids. Trimming took off 5 bases at V and 2 bases at J, with 15 bases between the two ends. Germline assignment: CDR1 GTSNPN and CDR2 SVGIG (reference sequence). CDR3 residues: CAWGGQKIQETQYF. In DNA, the CDR3 is TGTGCCTGGGGAGGGCAGAAAATACAAGAGACCCAGTACTTC.

In this sample, this clone turned up once. V usage is TRBV7-9 and J usage is TRBJ1-6; D possibly corresponds to TRBD1 (6 bases). Germline CDR1 is SEHNR and CDR2 is FQNEAQ (reference sequence). CDR3 length: 12 amino acids. The V and J ends lost 5 bases and 8 bases respectively, with 7 bases between them. The CDR3 loop is CASSPGDSPLHF. CDR3 DNA: TGTGCCAGCAGCCCAGGGGATTCACCCCTCCACTTT.

The chain joins TRBV10-1 to TRBJ2-1; TRBD1 agrees at 9 bases. Germline CDR1 and CDR2: WNHNN and SYGVQD (reference sequence). The trim removed 3 bases at V and 3 bases at J, leaving 3 bases unmatched. The CDR3 runs 15 residues. CDR3 residues: CASSDPGQGYNEQFF. The CDR3, as DNA: TGCGCCAGCAGTGATCCGGGACAGGGCTACAATGAGCAGTTCTTC.

The CDR3 DNA reads as TGTGCCAGCAGTTTAGCGGGGTTAAGGAATCAGCCCCAGCATTTT. This translates into CASSLAGLRNQPQHF. J is TRBJ1-5 and V is TRBV27; no clear D. V was trimmed by 2 bases and J by 4 bases, leaving 12 bases between them. CDR1 is MNHEY, CDR2 SMNVEV, per germline (reference sequence). This CDR3 region has 15 residues.

This chain connects TRBV5-6 to TRBJ2-7, with a tentative D call TRBD2 (5 bases). The CDR3 length is 14 residues. From germline, CDR1 is SGHDT and CDR2 YYEEEE. Trimming pared 2 bases from V and 7 bases from J, leaving 16 bases between. Here the CDR3 reads CASSLTGRRWEQYF. In DNA, the CDR3 is TGTGCCAGCAGCTTAACTGGACGGAGGTGGGAGCAGTACTTC.

V usage is TRBV14 and J usage is TRBJ2-5; 9 bases fit TRBD2. The ends lost 5 bases at V and 2 bases at J; junction bases unmatched: 6. The germline V gene encodes CDR1 SGHDN and CDR2 FVKESK. The CDR3 totals 15 residues. The CDR3 DNA sequence: TGTGCCAGCAGCTCTCTCCTAGCGGGGCAAGAGACCCAGTACTTC. Protein: CASSSLLAGQETQYF.

V gene TRBV29-1 combines with J gene TRBJ2-7, with unresolved D. Trimming took off 6 bases at V and 0 bases at J, with 15 bases between the two ends. Per germline, CDR1 SQVTM and CDR2 ANQGSEA. This CDR3 has 14 amino acids. CDR3 residues: CSVRPHGDSYEQYF. As DNA, the CDR3 is TGCAGCGTGCGGCCGCACGGCGACTCCTACGAGCAGTACTTC.

DNA for the CDR3: TGTGCCAGTAGTGATACAGGGAATGGCTACACCTTC. Translated: CASSDTGNGYTF. This chain links TRBV19 with TRBJ1-2, with a tentative D call TRBD1 (6 bases). Germline CDR1 LNHDA, CDR2 SQIVND (reference sequence). Trimming removed 5 bases from V and 6 bases from J, with 10 bases in between. The CDR3 has 12 residues.

V and J are TRBV5-1 and TRBJ2-5, with 8 bases aligning to TRBD1. The J call is doubtful: the DNA matches TRBJ2-7 better. Germline assignment: CDR1 SGHRS and CDR2 YFSETQ. CDR3 length: 15 amino acids. CDR3 loop: CASSLDFRGPYEQYF. The CDR3, as DNA: TGCGCCAGCAGCTTGGATTTCAGGGGGCCCTACGAGCAGTACTTC.

This chain links TRBV5-1 with TRBJ2-7, with 10 bases identical to TRBD1. J was trimmed by 6 bases and V by 3 bases; bases with no gene match: 6. This CDR3 comprises 14 residues. Germline CDR1 SGHRS, CDR2 YFSETQ. The CDR3 reads CASSWGTGVSEQYF. CDR3 sequence (DNA): TGCGCCAGCAGCTGGGGGACAGGGGTATCCGAGCAGTACTTC.

This rearrangement joins TRBV6-1 to TRBJ2-3; TRBD2 might be the D (5 bases). Germline V gives CDR1 MNHNS, CDR2 SASEGT. The CDR3 runs to 12 residues. The V end was cut by 6 bases, the J end by 2 bases, with 6 bases between. CDR3: CASRAVTDTQYF. The DNA of the CDR3 is TGTGCCAGCAGAGCGGTCACAGATACGCAGTATTTT.

The chain is built from TRBV10-1 and TRBJ2-2, with 10 bases that match TRBD2. This CDR3 region has 14 residues. Trimming took 6 bases from V and 7 from J; bases not matched to a gene: 5. The V gene's germline CDR1 is WNHNN and CDR2 SYGVQD (reference sequence). The CDR3 protein is CASRETSGDGELFF. In nucleotides, the CDR3 is TGCGCCAGCAGGGAAACTAGCGGGGACGGGGAGCTGTTTTTT.